These T cell receptor beta chains were read from a single sample in a study of vaccination effects on CD4 cells after COVID-19. The repertoire was sequenced with immunoSEQ multiplex PCR; TCRdb's copy has only in-frame clones and lacks some. The profile shows under 55,000 clones, around 70% of them singletons. No antigens are known for them. The sequenced sample was CD4+ T cells from PBMCs cultured without peptide, obtained after COVID-19 vaccination. Receptors were obtained from a human donor who received a COVID-19 vaccine. Each CDR3 is given with its conserved first and last residue.

>TRBJ1-2|TRBV6-1
CASSEASGGSGYTF
>TRBJ2-7|TRBV18
CASSGQNSYEQYF
>TRBJ2-5|TRBV7-2
CASHLAGGETQYF
>TRBJ1-5|TRBV12-3/TRBV12-4
CASTWSNQPQHF
>TRBJ2-1|TRBV5-1
CASSPTGGRYNEQFF
>TRBJ2-7|TRBV12-3/TRBV12-4
CASSLEGSYEQYF
>TRBJ2-6|TRBV5-1
CASSFTAAGVGANVLTF
>TRBJ1-1|TRBV9
CASSAQGVLNTEAFF
>TRBJ2-5|TRBV11-2
CASSLGGTVRETQYF
>TRBJ2-1|TRBV7-2
CASSSSGLASSYNEQFF
>TRBJ1-6|TRBV5-1
CASSLAVSGQGASPLHF
>TRBJ1-1|TRBV5-1
CASSGKGGTEAFF
>TRBJ2-1|TRBV6-5
CASSYTARGGNEQFF
>TRBJ2-1|TRBV4-1
CASSRGGLVPSYNEQFF
>TRBJ1-1|TRBV6-1
CASSDPGRSTEAFF
>TRBJ1-2|TRBV2
CASSVSTRDPGYTF
>TRBJ2-2|TRBV19
CASRGPRNTGELFF
>TRBJ1-2|TRBV3-1/TRBV3-2
CASSQESGSRGYTF
>TRBJ2-3|TRBV6-4
CASSAISDTQYF
>TRBJ1-5|TRBV2
CASSEQRQIQNQPQHF
>TRBJ1-2|TRBV19
CASSISSGGYTF
>TRBJ2-1|TRBV6-4
CASSDSSGSYNEQFF
>TRBJ1-4|TRBV27
CASSLSFGQNEKLFF
>TRBJ2-5|TRBV4-2
CASSRDAPQETQYF
>TRBJ2-2|TRBV7-8
CASSFVSYTGELFF
>TRBJ1-1|TRBV19
CASSIDPLGLGSMNTEAFF
>TRBJ2-3|TRBV3-1/TRBV3-2
CASSQDQHTQYF
>TRBJ2-5|TRBV18
CASSPGQEGTQYF
>TRBJ2-7|TRBV27
CANGGSRVYEQYF
>TRBJ1-1|TRBV5-1
CASSFAGGSTEAFF
>TRBJ2-7|TRBV5-6
CASSNGGLTAYVSYEQYF
>TRBJ2-5|TRBV6-2/TRBV6-3
CASSLQGAGETQYF
>TRBJ2-1|TRBV15
CATSRVLTSGINEQFF
>TRBJ1-1|TRBV6-2/TRBV6-3
CASSSQGVSEAFF
>TRBJ2-1|TRBV3-1/TRBV3-2
CASSQDRFEQFF
>TRBJ2-1|TRBV18
CASSRGLAGVNEQFF
>TRBJ2-7|TRBV7-9
CASSLQAYEQYF
>TRBJ2-5|TRBV21-1
CASSKNQIEETQYF
>TRBJ2-7|TRBV10-3
CAISFGGGHEQYF
>TRBJ2-6|TRBV29-1
CSVPYRGHANVLTF
>TRBJ1-5|TRBV30
CAWSGTGGQPQHF
>TRBJ2-5|TRBV5-1
CASSPPGRLEETQYF
>TRBJ2-1|TRBV7-2
CASSLIWKMSYNEQFF
>TRBJ2-1|TRBV7-8
CASSLATSGGGYNEQFF
>TRBJ2-5|TRBV5-4
CASSTGGSKETQYF
>TRBJ2-1|TRBV10-3
CAITAQGRNEQFF
>TRBJ2-5|TRBV9
CASSATSGGETQYF
>TRBJ2-1|TRBV3-1/TRBV3-2
CASSHGVGLTYNEQFF
>TRBJ1-2|TRBV3-1/TRBV3-2
CASSPGGYGYTF
>TRBJ2-3|TRBV11-2
CASSLRSGRGTDTQYF
>TRBJ2-5|TRBV2
CAGKQGLEGETQYF
>TRBJ1-2|TRBV18
CASSPFEAPDGYTF